Following are 12 T cell receptor beta chains from one sample sequenced in a study of Tregs in tolerant kidney transplant recipients. No cognate antigen is known for these TCRs. Using immunoSEQ multiplex PCR, the repertoire was profiled, and TCRdb retains in-frame clones only, with some absent. The table lists 9,500 to 11,000 clones, about 93% of them singletons. The sequences come from Tregs from blood cultured with allogeneic cells, collected before the transplant. The receptors were gathered from a human patient who received a combined kidney and bone marrow transplant.

The chain links TRBV18 to TRBJ2-3, with unresolved D. Trimming removed 8 bases from V and 5 bases from J, with 8 bases in between. The CDR3 has 11 residues. Germline CDR1 and CDR2: KGHSH and LQKENI. CDR3 nucleotide sequence: TGTGCCAGCCGTACTATAGATACGCAGTATTTT. Translation: CASRTIDTQYF.

This chain joins TRBV19 and TRBJ2-4, with D unresolved. The V end lost 8 bases, the J end lost 2 bases, and 13 bases lay between the germline ends. CDR1 and CDR2 from the germline V gene are LNHDA and SQIVND (reference sequence). The CDR3 has 14 residues. For the CDR3, the DNA is TGTGCCAGTCAGCAGTCTATGACCAAAAACATTCAGTACTTC. Residues: CASQQSMTKNIQYF.

The rearrangement uses TRBV30 and TRBJ1-1; no reliable D call. The CDR3 sequence is 13 residues long. V was shortened by 2 bases and J by 4 bases, with 11 bases between the two germline ends. Germline V gene sequence: CDR1 GTSNPN, CDR2 SVGIG (reference sequence). In DNA form, the CDR3 reads TGTGCCTGGAGTCTTAGAAGAAGCACTGAAGCTTTCTTT. Translating gives CAWSLRRSTEAFF.

The rearrangement joins TRBV10-1 to TRBJ2-7; 10 bases match TRBD1. CDR1 and CDR2 (germline): WNHNN, SYGVQD (reference sequence). This CDR3 region has 15 residues. The V and J ends lost 6 bases and 5 bases, in that order; junction bases with no gene match: 10. CDR3 DNA sequence: TGCGCCAGCAGCGACCGGGACAGGGGATCTCACGAGCAGTACTTC. Translation: CASSDRDRGSHEQYF.

J is TRBJ1-2 and V is TRBV7-3; 8 nucleotides agree with TRBD1. Unmatched junction bases numbered 5, after V lost 1 base and J lost 4 bases. This CDR3 has 15 amino acids. Germline loops: CDR1 SGHTA, CDR2 FQGTGA. The CDR3 DNA follows: TGTGCCAGCAGCTTAAGTGGACAGGGCGGCTATGGCTACACCTTC. It encodes CASSLSGQGGYGYTF.

The V gene is TRBV7-2, the J gene TRBJ1-5, with D uncertain. This CDR3 comprises 15 residues. Trimming removed 1 base at V and 4 bases at J, with 11 bases between. Germline CDR1 and CDR2: SGHTA and FQGNSA. The CDR3 spells CASSLGGPPNQPQHF. The CDR3 coding sequence is TGTGCCAGCAGCTTAGGCGGGCCCCCGAATCAGCCCCAGCATTTT.

The DNA of the CDR3 is TGTGCCAGCAGTGAATATGGTAGCGGGAGGTCCGGGGAGCTGTTTTTT. Protein: CASSEYGSGRSGELFF. The V and J genes are TRBV25-1 and TRBJ2-2; TRBD2 matches at 10 bases. The CDR3 has 16 residues. V dropped 0 bases and J dropped 6; count of bases not matched to a gene: 4. Per germline, CDR1 MGHDK and CDR2 SYGVNS.

The chain recombines TRBV7-9 with TRBJ2-7, with D possibly matching TRBD2 (5 bases). The CDR3 totals 14 residues. V was shortened by 3 bases and J by 3 bases, with 12 bases between the two germline ends. CDR1 and CDR2 from the germline V gene are SEHNR and FQNEAQ (reference sequence). CDR3 amino acids: CASSFPPRVYEQYF. The CDR3 DNA follows: TGTGCCAGCAGCTTCCCTCCGAGGGTCTACGAGCAGTACTTC.

This clone was recorded once. This chain links TRBV19 with TRBJ1-1; 9 bases map to TRBD1. The length of the CDR3 is 15 residues. CDR1 and CDR2 from the germline V gene are LNHDA and SQIVND (reference sequence). V lost 4 bases and J lost 3; bases outside the gene matches: 6. CDR3: CASSKQGARDTEAFF. In DNA form, the CDR3 reads TGTGCCAGTAGTAAACAGGGGGCGAGAGACACTGAAGCTTTCTTT.

The chain couples TRBV2 to TRBJ2-7; 7 bases agree with TRBD1. CDR3 length: 12 amino acids. V trimming: 11 bases; J trimming: 12 bases; junction bases outside the gene matches: 16. From germline, CDR1 is SNHLY and CDR2 FYNNEI. The CDR3 loop is CAWKGQGDSWYF. CDR3 DNA sequence: TGTGCCTGGAAGGGGCAGGGGGATTCGTGGTACTTC.

CDR3 protein: CASPSLGGYNEQFF. CDR3 coding DNA: TGTGCCAGCCCCAGCCTTGGGGGGTACAATGAGCAGTTCTTC. The rearrangement uses TRBV7-9 and TRBJ2-1, with a tentative D call TRBD2 (6 bases). The germline gives CDR1 SEHNR, CDR2 FQNEAQ (reference sequence). V was pared by 8 bases and J by 4 bases, with 15 bases between. The CDR3 loop spans 14 amino acids.

The V gene is TRBV27, the J gene TRBJ1-4; D is uncertain. There are 17 residues in the CDR3. The ends were cut back, 3 bases at V and 5 bases at J, with 19 bases in the middle. Germline CDR1 MNHEY, CDR2 SMNVEV (reference sequence). The CDR3: CASSFRAFGVVNEKLFF. The CDR3 coding sequence is TGTGCCAGCAGTTTTAGGGCCTTCGGGGTAGTGAATGAAAAACTGTTTTTT.